This T cell receptor beta chain was identified in a study of control samples from healthy donors and cancer patients. Libraries were prepared by immunoSEQ multiplex PCR; TCRdb keeps only in-frame clonotypes and omits some of them. The table records about 94,000 clones, approximately 90% of them present only once. V dropped 3 bases and J dropped 6; count of bases not matched to a gene: 2. Germline V gives CDR1 KGHSH, CDR2 LQKENI. CDR3 length equals 14 residues. The material sequenced was blood. The chain has TRBV18 and TRBJ1-4; the match to TRBD1 covers 9 bases. This sequence originates from a woman aged 18-35 years in good health. As DNA, the CDR3 is TGTGCCAGCTCACCGAGACAGGGGGATGAAAAACTGTTTTTT. Protein sequence: CASSPRQGDEKLFF. Full variable domain (outside the CDR3, taken from reference TRBV18 and TRBJ1-4): NAGVMQNPRHLVRRRGQEARLRCSPMKGHSHVYWYRQLPEEGLKFMVYLQKENIIDESGMPKERFSAEFPKEGPSILRIQQVVRGDSAAYFCASSPRQGDEKLFFGSGTQLSVL.